This entry lists 24 T cell receptor beta chains sequenced from one sample in a study of tumor-infiltrating lymphocytes in primary liver carcinoma. TCR beta cDNA was reverse-transcribed from roughly 520 ng of total RNA. The reaction used a constant-region primer and ProtoScript II reverse transcriptase. Three nested multiplex PCR rounds, a slightly modified ARM-PCR method, built the TCR beta libraries. Investigators reported that the first two PCR rounds, at 10 cycles each, used TRBV1-TRBV30 forward primers with a C-beta reverse primer. TCRdb re-derived calls from the multiplex PCR reads in MiXCR, one entry per CDR3 protein. The sample yields about 310,000 distinct CDR3 sequences, approximately 65% seen once. Germline DNA was also extracted, with blood RNA taken from unsorted whole blood. The specimen was peripheral blood. These receptors all come from a man aged 40-49 years with primary liver carcinoma and hepatitis B virus infection.

This clonotype turned up a few times. Just one base apart from a much larger clone, this may be a read error. The chain joins TRBV4-1 to TRBJ1-1, with D unresolved. Germline V gives CDR1 MGHRA, CDR2 YSYEKL. The CDR3 consists of 12 residues. The chain's CDR3 is CASNQADTEAFF. The CDR3 DNA sequence: TGCGCCAGCAACCAAGCTGACACTGAAGCTTTCTTT.

The chain couples TRBV12-3 or TRBV12-4 to TRBJ2-3; 8 nucleotides line up with TRBD2. J gave up 2 bases and V 5 bases, and 9 bases lay outside the gene matches. CDR3 length equals 16 residues. CDR3 sequence (DNA): TGTGCCAGCAGTCCTCGGATAGCGGGACTCACAGATACGCAGTATTTT. It encodes CASSPRIAGLTDTQYF.

This clonotype turned up a few times. The chain has TRBV30 and TRBJ2-5; D tentatively fits TRBD1 or TRBD2 (5 bases each). The V end was cut by 3 bases, the J end by 5 bases, with 16 bases between. Germline CDR1 GTSNPN, CDR2 SVGIG (reference sequence). CDR3 size: 14 residues. The CDR3 region has the DNA TGTGCCTGGAGAGTCCGGGGCCTGGGTGAGACCCAGTACTTC. Amino acids: CAWRVRGLGETQYF.

In the case of this clonotype: A much larger clone is a single base away; this may be a read error. The rearrangement joins TRBV5-5 to TRBJ1-5, with D perhaps TRBD1 (5 bases). The CDR3 is 15 amino acids. V was trimmed by 6 bases and J by 6 bases, leaving 19 bases between them. Germline values: CDR1 SGHKS, CDR2 YYEKEE (reference sequence). Written as DNA, the CDR3 is TGTGCCAGCATCCGACCGGGGCCGAGGGGTCAGCCCCAGCATTTT. It yields the protein CASIRPGPRGQPQHF. Full variable domain (missing parts from reference TRBV5-5 and TRBJ1-5): DAGVTQSPTHLIKTRGQQVTLRCSPISGHKSVSWYQQVLGQGPQFIFQYYEKEERGRGNFPDRFSARQFPNYSSELNVNALLLGDSALYLCASIRPGPRGQPQHFGDGTRLSIL.

The sample holds a few counts of this clonotype. A much larger clone differs by one base, so this may be a read error. The chain joins TRBV6-5 to TRBJ2-5, with a tentative D call TRBD1 (5 bases). This CDR3 has 15 amino acids. Germline V CDR1 and CDR2: MNHEY, SVGAGI. CDR3 bases: TGTGCCGGCAGGGAACTGGGGCGCCACCAAGAGACCCAGTACTTC. This codes for CAGRELGRHQETQYF.

This clonotype was seen many times. The CDR3 coding sequence is TGTGCCAGCAGCGCGGGAGGGCCGAATGAGCAGTTCTTC. As protein: CASSAGGPNEQFF. The genes are TRBV11-1 and TRBJ2-1; 9 nucleotides agree with TRBD2. The V gene's germline CDR1 is SGHAT and CDR2 FQDESV (reference sequence). Losses at the gene ends were 5 bases for V and 7 bases for J; bases not matched to a gene: 3. The CDR3 consists of 13 residues.

The chain has TRBV29-1 and TRBJ1-2, with D possibly matching TRBD1 (5 bases). The CDR3 consists of 14 residues. V dropped 2 bases and J dropped 7 bases, with 17 bases sitting between them. Germline V gives CDR1 SQVTM, CDR2 ANQGSEA. The CDR3 sequence: CSVEPQEGLSGYTF. DNA of the CDR3: TGCAGCGTTGAACCACAGGAGGGGCTCTCTGGCTACACCTTC.

This clonotype showed up many times. This chain joins TRBV29-1 and TRBJ1-2; 7 bases align to TRBD1. J gave up 7 bases and V 4 bases, and 9 bases lay outside the gene matches. The germline gives CDR1 SQVTM, CDR2 ANQGSEA. This CDR3 region has 13 residues. CDR3 amino acids: CSVGREGDSGYTF. As DNA, the CDR3 is TGCAGCGTTGGGCGCGAGGGGGACAGTGGCTACACCTTC.

On this clonotype: One junction end disagrees with the germline gene, perhaps due to a read error. The chain has TRBV12-3 or TRBV12-4 and TRBJ1-1; weak D call: TRBD1 (6 bases). The length of the CDR3 is 14 residues. CDR3 protein: CASSFSGGGTKAFF. DNA for the CDR3: TGTGCCAGCAGTTTTAGTGGGGGGGGCACTAAAGCTTTCTTT.

The sample holds many counts of this clonotype. This sequence joins TRBV10-3 and TRBJ2-5, with 7 bases fitting TRBD2. The germline V gene has CDR1 ENHRY and CDR2 SYGVKD. The CDR3 is made up of 15 amino acids. Germline trimming cut 2 bases from V and 4 bases from J; bases unmatched to any gene: 7. In DNA, the CDR3 is TGTGCCATCAGTGAGGATCGGGGGGACCCAGAGACCCAGTACTTC. Its protein is CAISEDRGDPETQYF.

The chain recombines TRBV28 with TRBJ2-7; D ambiguous. The CDR3 spans 13 residues. With 6 bases removed from V and 2 bases from J, the gap between germline ends came to 11 bases. Germline-derived CDR1 and CDR2 are MDHEN and SYDVKM. The DNA for the CDR3 is TGTGCCAGCAGCATCGACTCGACCTACGAGCAGTACTTC. It specifies CASSIDSTYEQYF.

With regard to this clonotype: This is likely a read error, given that the CDR3 carries no conserved phenylalanine or tryptophan at its end. The CDR3 here is CASSLGLAGANEQFI. Written as DNA, the CDR3 is TGCGCCAGCAGCTTGGGTCTAGCGGGAGCCAATGAGCAGTTCATC. The V gene is TRBV5-1, the J gene TRBJ2-1; 10 bases line up with TRBD2. Germline lookup yields CDR1 SGHRS and CDR2 YFSETQ. Trimming took 0 bases from V and 6 from J; bases not matched to a gene: 3. This CDR3 region has 15 residues.

With regard to this clonotype: Given a much more abundant clone one base away, this may be a read error. The CDR3 protein is CASSAGGLVKTEAFF. The CDR3 DNA is TGTGCCAGCAGTGCCGGGGGTCTCGTTAAAACTGAAGCTTTCTTT. The chain uses TRBV12-3 or TRBV12-4 and TRBJ1-1; D may be TRBD1 (5 bases). The V gene lost 5 bases and the J gene lost 5 bases, with 18 bases spanning the gap. The CDR3 sequence is 15 residues long.

This clonotype has ten or more counts. The V gene is TRBV12-3 or TRBV12-4, the J gene TRBJ1-4; 7 nucleotides match TRBD1. The CDR3 has 16 residues. The J segment lost 8 bases and the V segment lost 6 bases, leaving 15 bases of the junction unmatched. The CDR3 DNA reads as TGTGCCAGCAGCGCCCAGCTCCGGGACAGTAGAGAAAAACTGTTTTTT. Protein product: CASSAQLRDSREKLFF.

Points on this clonotype: A clone one base away is much larger, so this may be a read error. The chain is built from TRBV12-3 or TRBV12-4 and TRBJ2-1; TRBD1 is a possible D gene (6 bases). The CDR3 runs 16 residues. Trimming took 2 bases from V and 2 from J, leaving 13 bases between them. The CDR3 is CASSLPSWDTYNEQFF. The CDR3 DNA is TGTGCCAGCAGTTTACCTTCGTGGGACACCTACAATGAGCAGTTCTTC.

On this clonotype: This may come from a read error, since a much larger clone is one base off. The CDR3 DNA is TGCAGCGTTGATCGTGTTGGCGGGGGCTACAATGAGCAGCTCTTC. Translation: CSVDRVGGGYNEQLF. The rearrangement joins TRBV29-1 to TRBJ2-1; tentative D call: TRBD2 (7 bases). From germline, CDR1 is SQVTM and CDR2 ANQGSEA. The CDR3 has 15 amino acids.

On this clonotype: A read error may explain this, as a much larger clone is one base away. This rearrangement joins TRBV6-2 or TRBV6-3 to TRBJ2-4; D is undetermined. V lost 8 bases and J lost 8, with 13 bases in between. The CDR3 has 12 residues. CDR1 MNHEY and CDR2 SVGEGT come from the germline V gene. The CDR3, as DNA: TGTGCCAGCGGTCAAGACTGGGACATTCAGTACTTC. The encoded protein is CASGQDWDIQYF.

Turning to this clonotype: This could be a read error, since a much larger clone is one nucleotide away. The J gene is TRBJ1-5, the V gene TRBV4-1; a weak D match, TRBD1 (6 bases). The germline V gene encodes CDR1 MGHRA and CDR2 YSYEKL. CDR3 length: 15 amino acids. The CDR3 spells CVSSQEGAGDQPQHF. CDR3 DNA sequence: TGCGTCAGCAGCCAAGAGGGTGCAGGGGATCAGCCCCAGCATTTT.

A single count supports this clonotype. J is TRBJ2-5 and V is TRBV9; D is possibly TRBD1 (5 bases). Germline V lookup: CDR1 SGDLS, CDR2 YYNGEE. This CDR3 contains 14 residues. Between the trimmed V and J ends, which lost 0 bases and 1 base, there was a span of 7 bases. The CDR3 coding sequence is TGTGCCAGCAGCGTAGACAGGACCCAAGAGACCCAGTACTTC. Translated: CASSVDRTQETQYF.

As for this clonotype: The junction does not match germline at one end; this may be a read error. The CDR3 region is CASIATGQTNYGYTF. CDR3 DNA sequence: TGTGCTAGCATCGCCACGGGACAGACTAACTATGGCTACACCTTC. This chain joins TRBV28 and TRBJ1-2; 7 nucleotides match TRBD1. Germline loops: CDR1 MDHEN, CDR2 SYDVKM. The CDR3 has 15 residues.

As to this clonotype: The junction departs from the called germline gene at one end, perhaps through a read error. The chain combines TRBV25-1 with TRBJ2-5, with D perhaps TRBD2 (6 bases). Germline-derived CDR1 and CDR2 are MGHDK and SYGVNS. This CDR3 is built from 12 residues. CDR3 DNA: TGTGCCAGCAGTGGTGGAGGGGAGACCCTGTACTTC. Protein sequence: CASSGGGETLYF.

Concerning this clonotype: The CDR3 carries no conserved terminal phenylalanine or tryptophan, so it likely arises from a read error. This chain links TRBV29-1 with TRBJ1-1; D is perhaps TRBD1 (6 bases). The germline V gene encodes CDR1 SQVTM and CDR2 ANQGSEA. The CDR3 runs to 10 residues. The CDR3 sequence is CSAEGTKAFL. For the CDR3, the DNA is TGCAGCGCTGAAGGGACAAAAGCTTTCCTT.

The chain has TRBV6-5 and TRBJ2-3; D may be TRBD1 (6 bases). CDR1 and CDR2 from the germline V gene are MNHEY and SVGAGI. This CDR3 has 16 amino acids. V was trimmed by 2 bases and J by 1 base, leaving 13 bases between them. The DNA of the CDR3 is TGTGCCAGCAGTTACAAACAGGGTTCGGGCACAGATACGCAGTATTTT. Residues: CASSYKQGSGTDTQYF.

With respect to this clonotype: One base away lies a much larger clone, so this may be a sequencing read error. The CDR3: CASSATGGNQPQHF. For the CDR3, the DNA is TGTGCCAGCAGTGCGACGGGAGGCAATCAGCCCCAGCATTTT. J is TRBJ1-5 and V is TRBV6-1; D not resolved. Germline V gives CDR1 MNHNS, CDR2 SASEGT. The CDR3 length is 14 residues. Trimming pared 4 bases from V and 2 bases from J, leaving 9 bases between.